These 20 T cell receptor beta chains share one sample of origin, sequenced in a study of blood T cell repertoires in COVID-19. The repertoire was sequenced with immunoSEQ multiplex PCR; TCRdb's copy has only in-frame clones and lacks some. Of around 150,000 clones detected, roughly 90% appear once; the ten largest clones hold roughly 4%. What was sequenced was peripheral blood. These receptor sequences come from a woman aged 55-69 years with active or convalescent COVID-19.

The chain combines TRBV5-1 with TRBJ1-4, with D uncertain. This CDR3 has 12 amino acids. Germline V gives CDR1 SGHRS, CDR2 YFSETQ. The V and J ends lost 4 bases and 8 bases respectively, with 9 bases between them. The CDR3, as DNA: TGCGCCAGCAGCGATGCTGAGGAAAAACTGTTTTTT. Translation: CASSDAEEKLFF.

V is TRBV2 and J is TRBJ2-1, with TRBD2 matching 8 bases. This CDR3 is built from 15 residues. Germline CDR1 SNHLY, CDR2 FYNNEI. V lost 4 bases, J lost 5 bases, and 7 bases stayed unmatched. The DNA of the CDR3 is TGTGCCAGCAGTGTCCGGCGGGGGGCAGACAATGAGCAGTTCTTC. Protein sequence: CASSVRRGADNEQFF.

The genes are TRBV6-5 and TRBJ2-5, with 10 bases aligning to TRBD2. Germline lookup yields CDR1 MNHEY and CDR2 SVGAGI. The length of the CDR3 is 15 residues. V shed 5 bases and J 6 bases; nucleotides not matched to a gene: 9. Here the CDR3 DNA reads TGTGCCAGCAGTCGAGGACTAGCGGATACAAAGACCCAGTACTTC. It encodes CASSRGLADTKTQYF.

The chain uses TRBV12-3 or TRBV12-4 and TRBJ2-3; a weak D match, TRBD1 (6 bases). Trimming removed 6 bases from V and 9 bases from J, with 13 bases in between. The CDR3 consists of 12 residues. This CDR3 reads CASSPPRGTQYF. The DNA for the CDR3 is TGTGCCAGCAGCCCTCCCAGGGGAACGCAGTATTTT.

The chain combines TRBV2 with TRBJ2-7; TRBD1 matches 8 bases. Germline V gives CDR1 SNHLY, CDR2 FYNNEI. The ends lost 4 bases at V and 7 bases at J; junction bases unmatched: 6. This CDR3 comprises 13 residues. Here the CDR3 DNA reads TGTGCCAGCAGTGGCGACAGGGGTGGTGAGCAGTACTTC. Translated, it gives CASSGDRGGEQYF.

The chain links TRBV20-1 to TRBJ1-1; tentatively, D is TRBD1 (6 bases). V lost 7 bases and J lost 5, with 11 bases in between. Per the germline V gene, CDR1 is DFQATT and CDR2 is SNEGSKA (reference sequence). CDR3 length: 11 amino acids. The CDR3 loop reads CSEMRGTEAFF. The CDR3 coding sequence is TGCAGTGAGATGAGGGGGACTGAAGCTTTCTTT.

J is TRBJ1-1 and V is TRBV19; D call uncertain. This CDR3 comprises 14 residues. Trimming took 3 bases from V and 0 from J, leaving 8 bases between them. In germline, CDR1 is LNHDA, CDR2 SQIVND (reference sequence). The CDR3 DNA reads TGTGCCAGTAGTATTAGGAGGGTGAACACTGAAGCTTTCTTT. Translating it yields CASSIRRVNTEAFF.

The chain carries TRBV7-2 and TRBJ2-5, with 8 bases fitting TRBD1. Germline V gives CDR1 SGHTA, CDR2 FQGNSA. After removal of 5 bases from V and 1 base from J, the junction contained 6 bases not matched to a gene. CDR3 length: 15 residues. CDR3 residues: CASSLQTGVQETQYF. The CDR3 DNA is TGTGCCAGCAGCCTTCAGACAGGGGTCCAAGAGACCCAGTACTTC.

The V gene is TRBV20-1, the J gene TRBJ1-1; TRBD1 might be the D (5 bases). V lost 3 bases to trimming and J lost 6 bases, with 14 bases between them. CDR3 length: 13 amino acids. CDR1 is DFQATT and CDR2 is SNEGSKA in the germline V gene (reference sequence). CDR3 protein: CSASPGRVAEAFF. DNA for the CDR3: TGCAGTGCTAGTCCAGGGAGGGTAGCTGAAGCTTTCTTT.

This chain uses TRBV19 with TRBJ1-1, with 8 positions matching TRBD1. CDR1 and CDR2 from the germline V gene are LNHDA and SQIVND (reference sequence). J gave up 4 bases and V 5 bases, and 12 bases lay outside the gene matches. CDR3 length: 16 amino acids. The CDR3 sequence: CASSLTQGVRGTEAFF. Here the CDR3 DNA reads TGTGCCAGTAGTTTGACACAGGGGGTGCGCGGCACTGAAGCTTTCTTT.

J is TRBJ1-6 and V is TRBV18, with 7 bases matching TRBD1. Germline V gene sequence: CDR1 KGHSH, CDR2 LQKENI. CDR3 length: 13 residues. V shed 5 bases and J 8 bases; nucleotides not matched to a gene: 3. Here the CDR3 reads CASSTGQDSPLHF. The DNA of the CDR3 is TGTGCCAGCTCAACTGGACAGGATTCACCCCTCCACTTT.

The chain uses TRBV4-1 and TRBJ1-4; 7 bases are a match to TRBD1. With 4 bases clipped from V and 8 bases from J, the junction kept 7 bases outside the gene matches. CDR1 is MGHRA and CDR2 is YSYEKL in the germline V gene. The CDR3 runs 14 residues. The CDR3 is CASSLTGLVEKLFF. The CDR3 DNA reads TGCGCCAGCAGCCTGACAGGGTTAGTCGAAAAACTGTTTTTT.

The rearrangement uses TRBV6-5 and TRBJ2-7; 11 bases are a match to TRBD2. This CDR3 comprises 16 residues. The V segment lost 2 bases and the J segment 2 bases; nucleotides outside the gene matches: 5. CDR1 is MNHEY and CDR2 is SVGAGI in the germline V gene. CDR3 protein: CASSYGLAGGPYEQYF. The CDR3 DNA reads as TGTGCCAGCAGTTACGGCCTAGCGGGGGGCCCCTACGAGCAGTACTTC.

This clone was found once. The CDR3 protein is CASSRTGYEQFF. The CDR3 DNA sequence: TGTGCCAGTAGTAGGACAGGTTATGAGCAGTTCTTC. This chain links TRBV19 with TRBJ2-1, with 7 bases aligning to TRBD1. Germline trimming cut 4 bases from V and 8 bases from J; bases unmatched to any gene: 2. The CDR3 is 12 residues long. In germline, CDR1 is LNHDA, CDR2 SQIVND (reference sequence).

The chain is built from TRBV7-2 and TRBJ2-6; D is perhaps TRBD1 (6 bases). Trimming stripped 6 bases from V and 0 bases from J, with 15 bases between. CDR1 and CDR2 from the germline V gene are SGHTA and FQGNSA. The CDR3 spans 17 residues. CDR3 sequence (DNA): TGTGCCAGCAGTTTGGACAGAGGCATCTCTGGGGCCAACGTCCTGACTTTC. Translation gives CASSLDRGISGANVLTF.

The chain carries TRBV7-2 and TRBJ2-7; 9 positions match TRBD2. The CDR3 is 14 residues long. Germline values: CDR1 SGHTA, CDR2 FQGNSA. With V trimmed by 7 bases and J by 2 bases, 6 bases remained unmatched. CDR3 sequence reads: CASTPTSGPYEQYF. CDR3 sequence (DNA): TGTGCCAGCACCCCGACTAGCGGTCCCTACGAGCAGTACTTC. Drawing the rest from reference TRBV7-2 and TRBJ2-7, the complete variable domain is GAGVSQSPSNKVTEKGKDVELRCDPISGHTALYWYRQSLGQGLEFLIYFQGNSAPDKSGLPSDRFSAERTGGSVSTLTIQRTQQEDSAVYLCASTPTSGPYEQYFGPGTRLTVT.

Ten or more counts support this clone. V is TRBV7-8 and J is TRBJ2-3, with 9 bases fitting TRBD2. The CDR3 consists of 16 residues. The J segment lost 3 bases and the V segment lost 3 bases, leaving 7 bases of the junction unmatched. The V gene's germline CDR1 is SGHVS and CDR2 FQNEAQ. CDR3 DNA sequence: TGTGCCAGCAGCTTCGGCGGGGGGGGGTGGACAGATACGCAGTATTTT. Translation: CASSFGGGGWTDTQYF.

Only a few counts were recorded for this clone. This rearrangement joins TRBV27 to TRBJ2-2, with 11 positions matching TRBD2. Trimming removed 1 base from V and 5 bases from J; junction bases left unmatched: 3. In germline, CDR1 is MNHEY, CDR2 SMNVEV (reference sequence). The CDR3 length is 16 residues. The CDR3 sequence is CASSLYSSGGTGELFF. CDR3 coding DNA: TGTGCCAGCAGTTTATACTCTAGCGGGGGGACCGGGGAGCTGTTTTTT.

This clone was seen once. The rearrangement uses TRBV5-1 and TRBJ1-3; 7 positions agree with TRBD1. Germline V gene lookup returns CDR1 SGHRS and CDR2 YFSETQ. V lost 4 bases, J lost 4 bases, and 8 bases stayed unmatched. The CDR3 sequence is 15 residues long. The CDR3: CASSRSTGEGNTIYF. CDR3 coding DNA: TGCGCCAGCAGCCGATCCACAGGGGAAGGAAACACCATATATTTT. Together with reference TRBV5-1 and TRBJ1-3, the CDR3 gives the full variable domain: KAGVTQTPRYLIKTRGQQVTLSCSPISGHRSVSWYQQTPGQGLQFLFEYFSETQRNKGNFPGRFSGRQFSNSRSEMNVSTLELGDSALYLCASSRSTGEGNTIYFGEGSWLTVV.

This clone was found once. The same CDR3 also results from other DNA sequences found in this sample. The chain joins TRBV19 to TRBJ1-1, with TRBD1 matching over 7 bases. This CDR3 contains 14 residues. J gave up 1 base and V 6 bases, and 5 bases lay outside the gene matches. CDR1 LNHDA and CDR2 SQIVND come from the germline V gene (reference sequence). The CDR3 DNA reads as TGTGCCAGTAGGGAGACAGGGCCGAACACTGAAGCTTTCTTT. Protein: CASRETGPNTEAFF.